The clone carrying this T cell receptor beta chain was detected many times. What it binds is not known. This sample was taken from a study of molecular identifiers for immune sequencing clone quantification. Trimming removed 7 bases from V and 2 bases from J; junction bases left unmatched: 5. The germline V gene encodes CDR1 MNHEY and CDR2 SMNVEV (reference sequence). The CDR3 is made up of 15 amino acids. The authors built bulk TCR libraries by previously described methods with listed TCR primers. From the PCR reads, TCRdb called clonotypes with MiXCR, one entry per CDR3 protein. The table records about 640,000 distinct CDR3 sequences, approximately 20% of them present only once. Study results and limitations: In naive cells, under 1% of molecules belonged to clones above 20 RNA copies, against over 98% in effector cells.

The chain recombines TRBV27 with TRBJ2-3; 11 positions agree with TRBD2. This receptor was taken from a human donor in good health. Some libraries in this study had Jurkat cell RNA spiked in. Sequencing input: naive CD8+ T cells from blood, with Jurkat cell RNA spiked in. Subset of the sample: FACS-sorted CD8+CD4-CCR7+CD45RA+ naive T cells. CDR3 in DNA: TGTGCCAGCAACCTAGCGGGGGGTCTCACAGATACGCAGTATTTT. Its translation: CASNLAGGLTDTQYF.